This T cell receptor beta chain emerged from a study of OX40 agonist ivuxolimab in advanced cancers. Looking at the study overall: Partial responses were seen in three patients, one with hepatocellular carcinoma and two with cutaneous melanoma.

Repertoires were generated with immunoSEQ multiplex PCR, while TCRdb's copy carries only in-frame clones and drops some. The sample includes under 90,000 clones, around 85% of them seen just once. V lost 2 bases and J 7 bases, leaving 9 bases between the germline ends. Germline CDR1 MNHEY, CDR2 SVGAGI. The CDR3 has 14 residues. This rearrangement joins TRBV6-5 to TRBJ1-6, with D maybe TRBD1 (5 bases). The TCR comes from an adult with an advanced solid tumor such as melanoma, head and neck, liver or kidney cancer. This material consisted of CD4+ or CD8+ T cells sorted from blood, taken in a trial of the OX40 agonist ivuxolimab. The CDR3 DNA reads TGTGCCAGCAGTTACCAGGGTTCGAATTCACCCCTCCACTTT. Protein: CASSYQGSNSPLHF.